This T cell receptor (beta chain) was profiled in a study of CD4 T cells in relation to SARS-CoV-2 and coronaviruses. Study context: Crossreactive spike epitopes shared across donors were mapped to their HLA restriction.

Sequencing used immunoSEQ multiplex PCR; TCRdb keeps in-frame clones, though not all of them. The sample consists of 65,000 or so clones, 85% to 95% of them appearing once. CD4+ T cells from unexposed donors were obtained before the COVID-19 pandemic (2011-2018). CD4 enrichment then naive enrichment separated naive from memory CD4+ cells. Trimming took 6 bases from V and 5 from J, leaving 16 bases between them. The CDR3 has 14 residues. Germline V lookup: CDR1 MNHEY, CDR2 SVGAGI. Source material: naive CD4+ T cells from PBMCs. Subset reported: naive CD4+ T cells isolated by negative enrichment. The sequence was obtained from a human donor in good health. The V call is TRBV6-5, the J call TRBJ1-1; TRBD1 might be the D (5 bases). The CDR3 here is CASSYNRGGTEAFF. DNA for the CDR3: TGTGCCAGCAGCTACAATAGGGGAGGAACTGAAGCTTTCTTT.